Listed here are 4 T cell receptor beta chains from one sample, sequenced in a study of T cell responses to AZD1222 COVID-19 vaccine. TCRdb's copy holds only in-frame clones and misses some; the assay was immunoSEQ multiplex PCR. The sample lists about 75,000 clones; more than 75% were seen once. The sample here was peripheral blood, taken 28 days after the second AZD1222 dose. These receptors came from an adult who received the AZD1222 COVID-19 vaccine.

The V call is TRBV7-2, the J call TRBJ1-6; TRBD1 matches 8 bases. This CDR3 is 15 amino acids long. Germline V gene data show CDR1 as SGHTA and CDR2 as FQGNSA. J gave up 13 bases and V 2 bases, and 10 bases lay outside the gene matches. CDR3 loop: CASSLKAGGASPLHF. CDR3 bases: TGTGCCAGCAGCTTAAAGGCAGGGGGCGCGTCCCCCCTCCACTTT.

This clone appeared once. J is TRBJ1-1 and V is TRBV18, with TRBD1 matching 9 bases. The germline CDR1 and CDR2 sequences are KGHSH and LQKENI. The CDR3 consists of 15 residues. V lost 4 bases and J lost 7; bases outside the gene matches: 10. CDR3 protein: CASSLRDRVRGEAFF. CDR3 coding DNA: TGTGCCAGCTCACTACGGGACAGGGTGCGTGGTGAAGCTTTCTTT.

CDR3: CASETGRHTQYF. In DNA form, the CDR3 reads TGTGCCAGCGAAACGGGTCGACATACGCAGTATTTT. V usage is TRBV28 and J usage is TRBJ2-3; D not resolved. Germline-derived CDR1 and CDR2 are MDHEN and SYDVKM. The CDR3 contains 12 residues. V was trimmed by 8 bases and J by 7 bases, leaving 13 bases between them.

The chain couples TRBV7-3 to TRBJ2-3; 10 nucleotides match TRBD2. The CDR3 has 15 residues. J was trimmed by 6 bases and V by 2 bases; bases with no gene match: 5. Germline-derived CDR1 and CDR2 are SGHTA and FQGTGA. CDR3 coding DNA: TGTGCCAGCAGCTTAGCTAGCGGGGGATGGGATACGCAGTATTTT. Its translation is CASSLASGGWDTQYF.